Following are 16 T cell receptor beta chains from one sample sequenced in a study of T and B cells in COVID-19 patients. Blood genomic DNA input for TRB amplification was about 240-550 ng. BIOMED2 TRB-A/B primer pools were used in multiplex TRB PCR. TCRdb reanalysed the multiplex PCR reads using MiXCR and keeps one entry per CDR3 protein. Of 5,500 to 8,000 distinct CDR3 sequences in the sample, around 32% were seen once. Sequenced material: blood. The origin of the receptors is a human donor who had recovered from COVID-19.

This rearrangement joins TRBV6-1 to TRBJ2-7; TRBD2 aligns across 15 bases. V dropped 5 bases and J dropped 7; count of bases not matched to a gene: 9. The CDR3 spans 16 residues. Germline CDR1 and CDR2: MNHNS and SASEGT. As DNA, the CDR3 is TGTGCCAGCAGTCCCATAGACGGGACTAGCGGGGGGGAGCAGTACGTC. Protein: CASSPIDGTSGGEQYV.

This clonotype has more than one count but fewer than ten. The chain uses TRBV12-3 or TRBV12-4 and TRBJ1-3; D uncertain. The CDR3 runs 14 residues. V lost 2 bases and J lost 3, with 8 bases in between. CDR3 DNA sequence: TGTGCCAGCAGTTTAAGAGGCCTTGGAAACACCATATATTTT. This translates into CASSLRGLGNTIYF.

The chain combines TRBV6-4 with TRBJ2-3, with D possibly being TRBD1 (5 bases). V gave up 5 bases and J gave up 2 bases, with 17 bases separating them. CDR3 length: 16 residues. Germline V lookup: CDR1 MRHNA, CDR2 SNTAGT. The CDR3 coding sequence is TGTGCCAGCAGTAAGTTGTGGGGCGTGGACACAGATACGCAGTATTTT. Translation gives CASSKLWGVDTDTQYF.

This clonotype was counted a few times. This CDR3 reads CASSYSGDRSSYNSPLHF. CDR3 nucleotides: TGTGCCAGCAGTTACTCAGGGGACAGAAGCTCCTATAATTCACCCCTCCACTTT. The chain employs TRBV6-2 or TRBV6-3 and TRBJ1-6; 7 nucleotides align to TRBD1. Germline CDR1 reads MNHEY; CDR2 reads SVGEGT. The V and J ends lost 0 bases and 0 bases, in that order; junction bases with no gene match: 5. This CDR3 is built from 18 residues.

This clonotype showed up just once. A much larger clone lies one base from this, so it may be a read error. J is TRBJ2-3 and V is TRBV27, with TRBD1 as a possible D gene (5 bases). The CDR3 covers 17 residues. Germline CDR1 reads MNHEY; CDR2 reads SMNVEV (reference sequence). CDR3 sequence (DNA): TGTGCCTGCAGTTTTTTCCCCAGGGATACCACCACAGATACGCAGTATTTT. Translation gives CACSFFPRDTTTDTQYF.

V is TRBV6-5 and J is TRBJ1-5; no clear D gene. Trimming cost V 5 bases and J 0 bases, with 11 bases left between them. The germline gives CDR1 MNHEY, CDR2 SVGAGI. The CDR3 consists of 15 residues. CDR3 region: CASSAISFSNQPQHF. Written as DNA, the CDR3 is TGTGCCAGCAGTGCAATCAGTTTTAGCAATCAGCCCCAGCATTTT.

This clonotype is classed as medium-sized. The V gene is TRBV6-1, the J gene TRBJ2-7, with a weak D call TRBD1 (6 bases). The CDR3 has 14 residues. V was cut by 1 base and J by 4 bases, with 11 bases left in between. Germline V gene lookup returns CDR1 MNHNS and CDR2 SASEGT. The CDR3 loop reads CASSEGTALYEQYF. The DNA for the CDR3 is TGTGCCAGCAGTGAAGGGACAGCCCTTTACGAGCAGTACTTC.

Worth noting for this clonotype: Here the CDR3 omits its conserved ending phenylalanine or tryptophan, so a read error is the likely source. This chain connects TRBV13 to TRBJ1-1, with 7 bases lining up with TRBD1. Germline CDR1 reads PRHDT; CDR2 reads FYEKMQ (reference sequence). Germline trimming cut 2 bases from V and 1 base from J; bases unmatched to any gene: 7. CDR3 size: 16 residues. In DNA form, the CDR3 reads TGTGCCAGCAGCTTACCGGGACGACAGGGGAACACTGAAGCTTTCCTT. Its translation is CASSLPGRQGNTEAFL.

This clonotype was observed a handful of times. V usage is TRBV10-3 and J usage is TRBJ2-5; D gene ambiguous. V lost 0 bases to trimming and J lost 2 bases, with 7 bases between them. The CDR3 has 14 residues. Germline assignment: CDR1 ENHRY and CDR2 SYGVKD. CDR3 nucleotides: TGTGCCATCAGTGAGTCAGGCAGACAAGAGACCCAGTACTTC. Its translation is CAISESGRQETQYF.

This chain connects TRBV7-6 to TRBJ2-5; no definite D call. V shed 9 bases and J shed 4 bases, with 18 bases lying between them. Per germline, CDR1 SGHVS and CDR2 FNYEAQ. CDR3 length: 14 residues. CDR3 sequence reads: CASRPDTERETQYF. The CDR3 region has the DNA TGTGCCAGTAGGCCAGACACGGAGCGAGAGACCCAGTACTTC.

This clonotype occurred a few times. The J gene is TRBJ2-7, the V gene TRBV27; D remains unclear. CDR1 is MNHEY and CDR2 is SMNVEV in the germline V gene (reference sequence). The V and J ends lost 5 bases and 1 base respectively, with 9 bases between them. CDR3 length: 13 residues. The DNA for the CDR3 is TGTGCCAGCAGTCCCCAGGCATCCTACGAGCAGTACGTC. It is translated as CASSPQASYEQYV.

The chain links TRBV5-1 to TRBJ2-2, with unresolved D. V shed 0 bases and J shed 1 base, with 4 bases lying between them. The length of the CDR3 is 14 residues. Germline CDR1 is SGHRS and CDR2 is YFSETQ. CDR3 DNA sequence: TGCGCCAGCAGCTTGGCAGGGAACACCGGGGAGCTGTTTTTT. Protein sequence: CASSLAGNTGELFF.

This chain links TRBV7-2 with TRBJ2-7; D tentatively fits TRBD1 or TRBD2 (5 bases each). CDR1 is SGHTA, CDR2 FQGNSA, per germline. The CDR3 covers 15 residues. V shed 1 base and J shed 4 bases, with 14 bases lying between them. The CDR3 is CASSLVKGTTYEQYF. The CDR3, as DNA: TGTGCCAGCAGCTTAGTTAAGGGGACGACGTACGAGCAGTACTTC. Variable domain in full (rest from reference TRBV7-2 and TRBJ2-7): GAGVSQSPSNKVTEKGKDVELRCDPISGHTALYWYRQSLGQGLEFLIYFQGNSAPDKSGLPSDRFSAERTGGSVSTLTIQRTQQEDSAVYLCASSLVKGTTYEQYFGPGTRLTVT.

This clonotype has more than one count but fewer than ten. This chain joins TRBV10-3 and TRBJ2-3; 12 bases line up with TRBD2. Germline V gene data show CDR1 as ENHRY and CDR2 as SYGVKD. CDR3 size: 16 residues. Losses at the gene ends were 2 bases for V and 9 bases for J; bases not matched to a gene: 9. The CDR3 nucleotides read TGTGCCATCAGTGAGCAGGCTGGTCTAGCGGGGGGGACGCAGTATTTT. This sequence encodes CAISEQAGLAGGTQYF.

The rearrangement joins TRBV19 to TRBJ1-1; perhaps TRBD1 as D (5 bases). This CDR3 region has 18 residues. V gave up 4 bases and J gave up 1 base, with 22 bases separating them. The germline V gene encodes CDR1 LNHDA and CDR2 SQIVND (reference sequence). This chain's CDR3 is CASSTRRYNRGRNTEAFF. CDR3 sequence (DNA): TGTGCCAGTAGTACTCGGAGGTACAACCGGGGCAGGAACACTGAAGCTTTCTTT.

This clonotype occurred a few times. This chain uses TRBV11-1 with TRBJ1-1; D uncertain. Trimming took off 4 bases at V and 0 bases at J, with 9 bases between the two ends. The CDR3 length is 14 residues. Germline V gene sequence: CDR1 SGHAT, CDR2 FQDESV (reference sequence). The CDR3 loop reads CASSSRTLNTEAFF. The DNA for the CDR3 is TGTGCCAGCAGCTCCCGGACCCTGAACACTGAAGCTTTCTTT.